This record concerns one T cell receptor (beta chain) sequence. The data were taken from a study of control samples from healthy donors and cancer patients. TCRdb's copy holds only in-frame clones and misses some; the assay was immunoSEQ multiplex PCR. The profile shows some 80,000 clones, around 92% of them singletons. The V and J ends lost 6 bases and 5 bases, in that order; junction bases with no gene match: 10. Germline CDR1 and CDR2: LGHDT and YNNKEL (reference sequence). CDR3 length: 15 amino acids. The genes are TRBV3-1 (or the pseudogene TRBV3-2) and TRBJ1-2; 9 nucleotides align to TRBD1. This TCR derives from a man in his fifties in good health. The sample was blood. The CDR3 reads CASSFGQGKLYGYTF. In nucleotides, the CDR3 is TGTGCCAGCAGTTTCGGACAGGGGAAGTTGTATGGCTACACCTTC.